This T cell receptor (beta chain) came from a study of CD8 T cells in ankylosing spondylitis. General study findings and limits: One TCR beta motif, made up of about 8 highly homologous variants, appeared characteristic of ankylosing spondylitis blood. Reported data indicate significant enrichment of disease-linked clones within matched ankylosing spondylitis synovial fluid. Disease-linked clones bore a CD8+ phenotype and were relatively rare in peripheral blood.

This clonotype was counted only a few times. Antigen: not known. By quantitative 5'-RACE with molecular barcodes, the TCR beta libraries were made. TCRdb analysed the 5' RACE reads with MiXCR anew, one entry per CDR3 protein. The data show approximately 200,000 distinct CDR3 sequences, roughly 13% seen once. CDR1 and CDR2 from the germline V gene are MGHRA and YSYEKL. The CDR3 runs to 18 residues. The ends lost 2 bases at V and 6 bases at J; junction bases unmatched: 15. V gene TRBV4-1 combines with J gene TRBJ2-4; 8 nucleotides line up with TRBD1. This clonotype was sampled from a male donor with ankylosing spondylitis or in good health (not recorded which). The sample consisted of blood, either unsorted or a sorted T cell fraction (not recorded which). For the CDR3, the DNA is TGCGCCAGCAGCCAACCGCCCCTTGGCAGGGGGCCTCTAAACATTCAGTACTTC. Protein: CASSQPPLGRGPLNIQYF.